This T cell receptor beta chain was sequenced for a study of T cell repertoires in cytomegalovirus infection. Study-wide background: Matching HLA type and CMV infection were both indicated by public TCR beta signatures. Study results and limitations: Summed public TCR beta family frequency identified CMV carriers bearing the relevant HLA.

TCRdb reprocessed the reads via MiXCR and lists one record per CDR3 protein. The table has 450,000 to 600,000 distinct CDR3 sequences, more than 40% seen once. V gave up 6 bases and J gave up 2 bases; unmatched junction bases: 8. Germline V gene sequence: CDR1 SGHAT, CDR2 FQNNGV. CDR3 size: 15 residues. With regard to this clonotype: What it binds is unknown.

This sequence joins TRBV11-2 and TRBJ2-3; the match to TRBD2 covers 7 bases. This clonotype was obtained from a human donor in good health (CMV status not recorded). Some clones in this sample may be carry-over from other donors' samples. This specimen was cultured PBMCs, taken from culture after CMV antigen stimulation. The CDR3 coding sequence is TGTGCCAGCAGATATACCGGGGGGACCACAGATACGCAGTATTTT. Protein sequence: CASRYTGGTTDTQYF.